This TCR beta chain was sequenced in a study of shared clonotypes between healthy human individuals (TCRdb year 2020). Regarding the study in general: A few men and a couple of women, aged 18 to 49 years, made up the cohort. Per donor, three plates each were used for CD4 naive and CD4 memory, two for CD8 naive, and one for CD8 memory. Blood TCR repertoires of roughly 5 healthy adults were deeply sequenced to estimate repertoire size and the extent of clonotype sharing between individuals. Libraries were prepared and TCR repertoires were sequenced by different laboratories using diverse techniques, in order to increase sequencing depth and limit assay-specific biases. Leukapheresis yielded between about 0.9 and 9.5 billion PBMCs per donor.

Per the germline V gene (reference sequence), GTSNPN is the CDR1 and SVGIG is the CDR2. For this chain, trimming is 4 bases at the V end and 2 bases at the J end, and the number of junction bases without a gene match is 8. From the cysteine through the phenylalanine, the CDR3 covers 14 amino acids. Only CDR3 DNA remains: 42 bases, in frame from the first base. TCR CDR3 regions were amplified from genomic DNA by multiplex PCR using the deep immunoSEQ assay. Genomic DNA extracted from each cell subset was distributed evenly over all wells of several immunoSEQ 96-well plates, and each plate served as one replicate. For sorted subsets, each replicate PCR was loaded with 200 to 250 ng genomic DNA, equivalent to about 30,000 T cell genomes. Purified libraries were measured with a Qubit 3.0 fluorometer, size-checked on a Bioanalyzer 2100, and measured again with the KAPA Library Quantification kit. Every immunoSEQ 96-well plate was sequenced on a dedicated single-read 150-cycle Illumina NextSeq 550 flow cell. Concerning the study's data processing: Because only junctional sequences without quality scores were contained in the immunoSEQ output, filtering matching that applied to full-length reads could not be performed. Sequences were annotated with PyIR, a Python wrapper for IgBLAST v1.9, using IMGT germline references to assign V/J genes and CDR3. Reads were removed for weak V/J assignments (E-value above 1e-6), missing CDR3, stop codons, out-of-frame junctions, or ambiguous translated residues. A V3J clonotype was defined by an identical inferred V gene, J gene, and CDR3 amino acid sequence. The percentage overlap between two repertoires was calculated by dividing the number of shared unique clonotypes by the size of the smaller repertoire. RTK rarefaction, the Chao1 estimator, and Recon v2.1 estimates of unobserved clonotypes were used to assess repertoire richness. OLGA was used to compute generation probabilities for all TCRbeta clonotypes that the gDNA method yielded from a few donors. In TCRdb, the immuneACCESS table is reduced to in-frame sequences with V and J assigned. These tables do not hold every clone; where another copy was compared, an unresolved V gene accounts for under half, and the others remain unexplained. The DNA was the basis for D and trimming; V, J and clone size are from that table. For this sample the table gives about 680,000 clones, of which 92% were detected only once. Together, the top ten hold about a quarter of the sample.

Paper-wide results and their limitations: Naive subsets generally had larger estimated clonotype richness than memory subsets did. Higher generation probabilities were observed for clonotypes shared by all four sorted-subset donors than for non-shared clonotypes. Sampling was restricted to blood, and TCR repertoires in tissues likely differ from the TCR repertoires found in blood. Even with the large sequencing depth, rarefaction of the sorted-subset datasets indicated that sequencing was incomplete. Across four donors, approximately 5% of naive CD4, roughly 3.4% of naive CD8, 2.3% of memory CD4, and around 0.4% of memory CD8 clonotypes were shared. The small number of donors limited the genetic and exposure-history diversity represented. Pairwise subsampling led to the expectation that sequencing depth would affect the degree of clonotype sharing among donors.

CD8 naive samples were CD45RO-negative cells positively selected for CCR7, giving a CD45RA+CCR7+ population that excluded TemRA cells. The donors were healthy, HIV-negative adults who had no recently reported acute infections or vaccinations. All donors were Caucasian adults living in Nashville, Tennessee, USA. Blood was obtained by leukapheresis, after which PBMCs were separated by Ficoll-Histopaque density gradient centrifugation and cryopreserved in liquid nitrogen vapor phase. Analytical flow cytometry was used to check the purity and quantity of every magnetically sorted T cell population. Genomic DNA was isolated from each sorted fraction and quantified by UV absorbance on a Nanodrop 2000c. This clone has a single count. Its target antigen remains unknown. The input lacks base qualities; no much larger clone sits a single base away.

The sequencing input was naive CD8+ T cells sorted from blood. Reading the label with the study, this specimen's cell subset or site is: CD45RA+CCR7+. The TCR originated in a man between 25 and 39 years old in good health. The chain is made from TRBV30 and TRBJ2-7; 7 middle bases align to TRBD1. The CDR3 protein is CAWIEIGTAYEQYF. The DNA sequence is TGTGCCTGGATAGAGATTGGGACAGCCTACGAGCAGTACTTC.